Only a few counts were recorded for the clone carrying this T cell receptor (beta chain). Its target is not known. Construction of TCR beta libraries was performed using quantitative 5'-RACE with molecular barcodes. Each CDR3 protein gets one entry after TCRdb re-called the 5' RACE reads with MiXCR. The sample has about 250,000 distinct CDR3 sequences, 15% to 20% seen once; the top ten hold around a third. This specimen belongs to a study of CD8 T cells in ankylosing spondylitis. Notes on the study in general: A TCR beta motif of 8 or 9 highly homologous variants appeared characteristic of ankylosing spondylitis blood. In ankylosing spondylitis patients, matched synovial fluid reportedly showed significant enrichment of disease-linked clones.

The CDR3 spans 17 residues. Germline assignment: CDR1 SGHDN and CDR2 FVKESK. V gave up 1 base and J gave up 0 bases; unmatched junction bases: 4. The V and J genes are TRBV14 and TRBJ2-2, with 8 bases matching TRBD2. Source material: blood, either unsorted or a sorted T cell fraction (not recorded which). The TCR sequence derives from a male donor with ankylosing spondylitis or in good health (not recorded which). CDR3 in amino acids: CASSQGVSGTNTGELFF. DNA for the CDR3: TGTGCCAGCAGCCAAGGGGTTAGCGGGACGAACACCGGGGAGCTGTTTTTT.